The 15 T cell receptor beta chains reported below all come from one sample, sequenced in a study of neoadjuvant anti-PD-1 for oral cavity cancer. Clones were sequenced by immunoSEQ multiplex PCR, and TCRdb holds only the in-frame ones, with some missing. The top ten clones hold under 5% of a sample with around 9,100 clones, 64% of them seen once. The time point: after neoadjuvant nivolumab, at surgical resection. The starting material was PBMCs, obtained after nivolumab (anti-PD-1) treatment. The receptors derive from a person aged 35-79 years with oral cavity squamous cell carcinoma.

In DNA, the CDR3 is TGTGCCAGCAGCTTACTAGCGGGGAACACCGGGGAGCTGTTTTTT. This codes for CASSLLAGNTGELFF. The J gene is TRBJ2-2, the V gene TRBV11-1; 8 bases are a match to TRBD2. The CDR3 is 15 amino acids. The germline V gene has CDR1 SGHAT and CDR2 FQDESV (reference sequence). V dropped 2 bases and J dropped 1; count of bases not matched to a gene: 0.

The chain recombines TRBV7-9 with TRBJ2-7, with D perhaps being TRBD1 or TRBD2 (5 bases each). The CDR3 is 13 residues long. V lost 3 bases and J lost 5, with 11 bases in between. CDR1 SEHNR and CDR2 FQNEAQ come from the germline V gene (reference sequence). CDR3 DNA sequence: TGTGCCAGCAGCTTGGGACCTACGGACGAGCAGTACTTC. Translated, it gives CASSLGPTDEQYF.

The chain links TRBV5-6 to TRBJ1-1; D possibly corresponds to TRBD1 (5 bases). V lost 0 bases to trimming and J lost 0 bases, with 9 bases between them. Germline-derived CDR1 and CDR2 are SGHDT and YYEEEE. The CDR3 extends over 15 amino acids. DNA for the CDR3: TGTGCCAGCAGCTTGGGAACAGGATTGAACACTGAAGCTTTCTTT. This codes for CASSLGTGLNTEAFF.

The CDR3 nucleotides read TGTGCCAGTAGTATGATGGGGTTCTATGGCTACACCTTC. This gives the protein CASSMMGFYGYTF. The chain recombines TRBV19 with TRBJ1-2; D is uncertain. CDR3 length equals 13 residues. Germline-derived CDR1 and CDR2 are LNHDA and SQIVND (reference sequence). V was clipped by 3 bases and J by 4 bases, with 9 bases between them.

This clone was recorded only once. The CDR3 nucleotides are TGTGCCAGCAGCTTAACGGGGAGGGTAGAATCACCCCTCCACTTT. Amino acid sequence: CASSLTGRVESPLHF. This chain connects TRBV7-3 to TRBJ1-6; no clear D. The germline V gene has CDR1 SGHTA and CDR2 FQGTGA. This CDR3 contains 15 residues. Trimming shortened V by 0 bases and J by 10 bases, and 13 bases separated the two germline ends.

This clone was seen a few times. The rearrangement uses TRBV6-1 and TRBJ2-1; D gene unclear. The CDR3 sequence is 14 residues long. The ends were cut back, 2 bases at V and 15 bases at J, with 20 bases in the middle. Germline CDR1 and CDR2: MNHNS and SASEGT. CDR3 amino acids: CASSEIAGGRYWFF. CDR3 bases: TGTGCCAGCAGTGAAATTGCAGGCGGCCGGTACTGGTTCTTC.

V usage is TRBV27 and J usage is TRBJ1-2; D uncertain. Germline loops: CDR1 MNHEY, CDR2 SMNVEV (reference sequence). The CDR3 consists of 15 residues. V was shortened by 4 bases and J by 1 base, with 13 bases between the two germline ends. The chain's CDR3 is CASSSSPTNNYGYTF. CDR3 bases: TGTGCCAGCAGTTCCAGCCCCACGAATAACTATGGCTACACCTTC.

J is TRBJ2-5 and V is TRBV11-3; D is unresolved. The CDR3 totals 16 residues. Germline CDR1 SGHNT, CDR2 YENEEA. Deletions cut 5 bases from V and 2 bases from J, with 18 bases between. The CDR3 here is CASSPSSRISQETQYF. For the CDR3, the DNA is TGTGCCAGCAGCCCCTCGTCGCGGATATCACAAGAGACCCAGTACTTC.

This chain uses TRBV5-1 with TRBJ2-2, with D possibly called TRBD1 or TRBD2 (5 bases each). The V and J ends lost 5 bases and 1 base respectively, with 15 bases between them. CDR1 and CDR2 from the germline V gene are SGHRS and YFSETQ. CDR3 length equals 16 residues. The chain's CDR3 is CASRGDGLENTGELFF. As DNA, the CDR3 is TGCGCCAGCAGGGGGGACGGGTTGGAGAACACCGGGGAGCTGTTTTTT. Drawing the rest from reference TRBV5-1 and TRBJ2-2, the complete variable domain is KAGVTQTPRYLIKTRGQQVTLSCSPISGHRSVSWYQQTPGQGLQFLFEYFSETQRNKGNFPGRFSGRQFSNSRSEMNVSTLELGDSALYLCASRGDGLENTGELFFGEGSRLTVL.

V usage is TRBV14 and J usage is TRBJ2-7; TRBD2 matches 10 bases. Germline V gene data show CDR1 as SGHDN and CDR2 as FVKESK. The CDR3 loop spans 15 amino acids. V shed 1 base and J 4 bases; nucleotides not matched to a gene: 4. The CDR3, as DNA: TGTGCCAGCAGCCAAGTAGCGGGAGGACCTTACGAGCAGTACTTC. Its translation is CASSQVAGGPYEQYF.

In its sample, this clone was seen a few times. The chain combines TRBV5-1 with TRBJ1-2; D unresolved. This CDR3 comprises 14 residues. Deletions cut 5 bases from V and 8 bases from J, with 19 bases between. CDR1 is SGHRS, CDR2 YFSETQ, per germline. DNA for the CDR3: TGCGCCAGCAGATCTGAAGTGTCAGTGCCGGGCTACACCTTC. This codes for CASRSEVSVPGYTF.

The J gene is TRBJ2-7, the V gene TRBV10-1, with D possibly TRBD2 on 5 matching bases. The CDR3 is made up of 13 amino acids. CDR1 and CDR2 from the germline V gene are WNHNN and SYGVQD (reference sequence). Trimming shortened V by 5 bases and J by 3 bases, and 11 bases separated the two germline ends. CDR3 sequence: CASSSLRGYEQYF. The CDR3 region has the DNA TGCGCCAGCAGTTCCCTACGGGGCTACGAGCAGTACTTC.

The chain links TRBV9 to TRBJ1-2; no clear D. The germline gives CDR1 SGDLS, CDR2 YYNGEE. The V end was cut by 0 bases, the J end by 8 bases, with 11 bases between. The CDR3 has 13 residues. The CDR3 reads CASSVGGLEGYTF. The CDR3 DNA reads TGTGCCAGCAGCGTAGGCGGACTCGAGGGCTACACCTTC.

The sample holds one count of this clone. The CDR3 nucleotides are TGTGCCAGCAGGAGGGAGACAGGGGCCTCCTACGAGCAGTACTTC. It is translated as CASRRETGASYEQYF. The chain couples TRBV2 to TRBJ2-7, with TRBD1 matching over 8 bases. Looked up from germline, CDR1 is SNHLY and CDR2 is FYNNEI. J gave up 0 bases and V 6 bases, and 7 bases lay outside the gene matches. The CDR3 runs to 15 residues.

This clone was observed a handful of times. The genes are TRBV15 and TRBJ1-5, with D possibly matching TRBD1 (5 bases). The CDR3 runs 15 residues. Trimming took off 5 bases at V and 2 bases at J, with 13 bases between the two ends. Germline assignment: CDR1 LNHNV and CDR2 YYDKDF (reference sequence). The CDR3 loop reads CATSHGGAGNQPQHF. The CDR3 DNA is TGTGCCACCAGCCATGGAGGGGCGGGCAATCAGCCCCAGCATTTT.